This T cell receptor (beta chain) was captured in a study of Graves' ophthalmopathy and Graves' hyperthyroidism. In this sample, this clonotype turned up many times. The sequenced template was RNA, covering the TCR beta CDR3 region. The library came from an HTBI-primed first-round RT-PCR and a second-round multiplex PCR. TCRdb reanalysed the multiplex PCR reads using MiXCR and keeps one entry per CDR3 protein. Of around 340,000 distinct CDR3 sequences listed, about 17% are singletons. The sample taken for sequencing was peripheral blood. The source is an adult man with Graves' ophthalmopathy.

As DNA, the CDR3 is TGTGCCAGCAGTCCTCGTGTCGGGGCGGGCACTGAAGCTTTCTTT. This gives the protein CASSPRVGAGTEAFF. The chain combines TRBV6-4 with TRBJ1-1, with D possibly TRBD1 on 5 matching bases. CDR1 is MRHNA and CDR2 is SNTAGT in the germline V gene. V lost 5 bases and J lost 4, with 17 bases in between. This CDR3 is built from 15 residues.